Reported below is one TCR beta chain. Clones were read by immunoSEQ multiplex PCR, and TCRdb kept only the in-frame ones, dropping some. The data hold about 6,300 clones, with roughly 91% observed a single time. The data were obtained in a study of blood T cell dynamics during melanoma immunotherapy. Noted time point: pre-treatment baseline. No patient had earlier systemic cancer treatment, concurrent immunosuppressants, or another active cancer. Germline CDR1 LGHNA, CDR2 YSLEER. This CDR3 has 15 residues. Germline trimming cut 2 bases from V and 0 bases from J; bases unmatched to any gene: 2. Material: cell-free DNA from blood, obtained from a patient treated with checkpoint blockade. The TCR sequence derives from a human donor with melanoma. The chain links TRBV4-3 to TRBJ2-7, with 9 bases that match TRBD2. CDR3 coding DNA: TGCGCCAGCAGCCAACTAGCGGGGAGCTCCTACGAGCAGTACTTC. Amino acid sequence: CASSQLAGSSYEQYF.